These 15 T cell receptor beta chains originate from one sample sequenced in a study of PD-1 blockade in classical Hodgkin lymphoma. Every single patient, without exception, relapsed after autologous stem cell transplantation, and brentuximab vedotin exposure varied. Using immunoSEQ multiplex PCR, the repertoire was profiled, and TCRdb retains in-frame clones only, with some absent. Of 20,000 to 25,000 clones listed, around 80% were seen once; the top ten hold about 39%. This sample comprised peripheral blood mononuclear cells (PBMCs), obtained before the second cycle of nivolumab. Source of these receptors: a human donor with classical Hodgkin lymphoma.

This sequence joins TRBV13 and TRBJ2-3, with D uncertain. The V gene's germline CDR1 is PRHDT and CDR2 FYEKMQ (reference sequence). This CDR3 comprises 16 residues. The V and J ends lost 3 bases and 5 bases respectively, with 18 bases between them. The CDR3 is CASSFGQLRVQDTQYF. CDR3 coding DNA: TGTGCCAGCAGCTTCGGTCAGTTAAGGGTCCAAGATACGCAGTATTTT. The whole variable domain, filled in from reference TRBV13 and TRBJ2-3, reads AAGVIQSPRHLIKEKRETATLKCYPIPRHDTVYWYQQGPGQDPQFLISFYEKMQSDKGSIPDRFSAQQFSDYHSELNMSSLELGDSALYFCASSFGQLRVQDTQYFGPGTRLTVL.

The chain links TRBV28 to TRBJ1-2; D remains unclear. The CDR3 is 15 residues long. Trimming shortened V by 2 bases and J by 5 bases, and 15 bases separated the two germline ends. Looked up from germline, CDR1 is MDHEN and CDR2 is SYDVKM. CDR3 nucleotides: TGTGCCAGCAGTTTACCCCGTACGAGAGGTTATGGCTACACCTTC. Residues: CASSLPRTRGYGYTF.

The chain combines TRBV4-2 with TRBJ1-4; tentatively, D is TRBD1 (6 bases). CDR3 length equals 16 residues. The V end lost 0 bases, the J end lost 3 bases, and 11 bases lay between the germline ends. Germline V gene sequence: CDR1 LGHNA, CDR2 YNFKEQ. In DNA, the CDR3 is TGTGCCAGCAGCCAAGATGGGGGGCGGGCTAATGAAAAACTGTTTTTT. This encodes CASSQDGGRANEKLFF.

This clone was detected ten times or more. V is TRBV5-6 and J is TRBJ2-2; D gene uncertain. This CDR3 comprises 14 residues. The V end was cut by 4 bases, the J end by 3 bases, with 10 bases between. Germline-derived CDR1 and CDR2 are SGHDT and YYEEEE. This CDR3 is CASSLVGYTGELFF. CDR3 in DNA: TGTGCCAGCAGCCTGGTGGGCTACACCGGGGAGCTGTTTTTT.

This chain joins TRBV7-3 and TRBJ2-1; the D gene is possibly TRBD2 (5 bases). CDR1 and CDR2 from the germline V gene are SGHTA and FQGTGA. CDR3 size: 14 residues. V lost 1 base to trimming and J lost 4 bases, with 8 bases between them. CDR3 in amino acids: CASSLSEGYNEQFF. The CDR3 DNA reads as TGTGCCAGCAGCTTAAGTGAGGGATACAATGAGCAGTTCTTC.

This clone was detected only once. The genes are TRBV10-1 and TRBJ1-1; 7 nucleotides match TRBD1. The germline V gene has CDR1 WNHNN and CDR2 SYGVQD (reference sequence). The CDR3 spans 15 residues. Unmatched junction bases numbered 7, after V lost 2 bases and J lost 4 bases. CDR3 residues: CASSEGQGDFTEAFF. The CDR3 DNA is TGCGCCAGCAGTGAGGGGCAGGGGGATTTCACTGAAGCTTTCTTT.

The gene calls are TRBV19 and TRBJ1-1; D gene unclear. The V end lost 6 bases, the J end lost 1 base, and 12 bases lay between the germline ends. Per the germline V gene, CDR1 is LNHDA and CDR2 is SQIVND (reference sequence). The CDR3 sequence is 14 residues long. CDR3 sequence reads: CASSGRAQNTEAFF. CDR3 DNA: TGTGCCAGTAGCGGCCGGGCCCAGAACACTGAAGCTTTCTTT.

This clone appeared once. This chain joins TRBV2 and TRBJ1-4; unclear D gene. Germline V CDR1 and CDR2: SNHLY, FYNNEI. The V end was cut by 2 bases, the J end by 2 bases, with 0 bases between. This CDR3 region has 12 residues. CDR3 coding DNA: TGTGCCAGCAGTGAAACTAATGAAAAACTGTTTTTT. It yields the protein CASSETNEKLFF.

CDR3 DNA: TGTGCCTGGAGCACGGGCCACGCCGAAAAACTGTTTTTT. Residues: CAWSTGHAEKLFF. This chain connects TRBV30 to TRBJ1-4; unclear D gene. With 3 bases removed from V and 8 bases from J, the gap between germline ends came to 13 bases. Germline CDR1 and CDR2: GTSNPN and SVGIG (reference sequence). The CDR3 sequence is 13 residues long.

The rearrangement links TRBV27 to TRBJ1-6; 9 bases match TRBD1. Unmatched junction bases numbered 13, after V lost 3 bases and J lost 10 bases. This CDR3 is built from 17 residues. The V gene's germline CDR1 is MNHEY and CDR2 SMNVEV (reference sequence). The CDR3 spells CASSFSTGTGQGSPLHF. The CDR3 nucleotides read TGTGCCAGCAGTTTTTCCACCGGGACAGGGCAAGGGTCACCCCTCCACTTT.

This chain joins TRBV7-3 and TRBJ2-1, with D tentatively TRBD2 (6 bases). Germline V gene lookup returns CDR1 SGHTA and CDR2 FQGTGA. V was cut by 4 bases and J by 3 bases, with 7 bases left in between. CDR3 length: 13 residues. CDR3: CASSWGDYNEQFF. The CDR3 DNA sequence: TGTGCCAGCAGCTGGGGGGACTACAATGAGCAGTTCTTC.

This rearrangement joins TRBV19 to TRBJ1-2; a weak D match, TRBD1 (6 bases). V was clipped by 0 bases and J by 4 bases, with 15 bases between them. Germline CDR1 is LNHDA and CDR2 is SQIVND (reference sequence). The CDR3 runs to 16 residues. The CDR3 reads CASSIDYGRTAYGYTF. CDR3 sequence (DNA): TGTGCCAGTAGTATAGATTATGGTCGGACAGCCTATGGCTACACCTTC.

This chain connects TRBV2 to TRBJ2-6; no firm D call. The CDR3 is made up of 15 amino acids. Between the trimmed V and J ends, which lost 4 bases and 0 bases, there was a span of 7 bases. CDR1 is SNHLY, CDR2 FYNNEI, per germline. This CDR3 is CASSVGRSGANVLTF. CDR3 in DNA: TGTGCCAGCAGTGTGGGCCGCTCTGGGGCCAACGTCCTGACTTTC.

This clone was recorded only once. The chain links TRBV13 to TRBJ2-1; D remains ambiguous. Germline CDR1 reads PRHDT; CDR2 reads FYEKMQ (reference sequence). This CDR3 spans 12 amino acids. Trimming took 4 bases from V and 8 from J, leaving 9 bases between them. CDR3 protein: CASSSRTDEQFF. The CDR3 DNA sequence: TGTGCCAGCAGCTCAAGGACCGATGAGCAGTTCTTC.

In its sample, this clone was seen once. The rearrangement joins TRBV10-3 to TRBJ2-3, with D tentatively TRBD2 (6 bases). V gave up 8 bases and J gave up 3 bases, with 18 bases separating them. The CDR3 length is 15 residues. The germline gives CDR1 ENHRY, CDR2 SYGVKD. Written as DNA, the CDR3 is TGTGCCATCTCCTTCGGCGGGATGGTAACAGATACGCAGTATTTT. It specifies CAISFGGMVTDTQYF.